The 23 T cell receptor beta chains presented below share a single source sample, sequenced in a study of CD8+ T cells in alopecia areata. After pooling, cutaneous lymph node cells were sorted with CD4, CD8alpha, NKG2D, NKG2ACE and other markers. RNA extraction was followed by reverse transcription into cDNA, which acted as the sequencing template. Sequencing was performed with immunoSEQ multiplex PCR; in TCRdb, only in-frame clones are kept and a portion is missing. The sample shows around 18,000 clones, none of them appearing just once. The sequenced sample consisted of CD8+ T cells sorted from a lymph node. The receptors derive from a C3H/HeJ mouse with alopecia areata. The strain is characterized by the MHC haplotype H2-k.

This clone was picked up a small number of times. The gene symbols are mouse symbols. Sequencing ends 4 residues short of the CDR3 end; the germline J gene provides the rest. The same CDR3 can be traced to other DNA sequences in this sample. The J gene is TRBJ2-3, the V gene TRBV1; 7 nucleotides agree with TRBD2. This CDR3 is 15 amino acids long. V lost 3 bases and J lost 0; bases outside the gene matches: 3. The germline CDR1 and CDR2 sequences are NSQYPW and LRSPGD (reference sequence). The CDR3: CTCSAWGSSAETLYF. CDR3 DNA (partial): TGCACCTGCAGTGCCTGGGGGAGCAGTGCAGAA.

This clone has just a few counts. A much larger clone lies one base from this, so it may be a read error. Mouse names are used for the genes. CDR3 protein: CASSGQGNQDTQYF. The part of the CDR3 DNA that was read is TGTGCCAGCAGTGGACAGGGTAACCAAGAC. The V call is TRBV14, the J call TRBJ2-5, with 8 bases lining up with TRBD1. The read ends 4 residues shy of where the CDR3 ends; the end is completed using the germline J gene. From germline, CDR1 is SGHDT and CDR2 FRDEAV. The V segment lost 4 bases and the J segment 0 bases; nucleotides outside the gene matches: 1. The CDR3 is 14 residues long.

This clone was found many times. The gene names given are mouse names. The CDR3 loop is CASSGQANSDYTF. The sequenced part of the CDR3 DNA is TGTGCCAGCAGTGGACAGGCAAACTCC. The chain carries TRBV13-3 and TRBJ1-2; a weak D match, TRBD1 (6 bases). Read sequence stops 4 residues before the CDR3 end, and the germline J gene provides the missing end. Trimming took 3 bases from V and 0 from J, leaving 6 bases between them. CDR1 and CDR2 (germline): NNHDY, SYVADS. The CDR3 has 13 amino acids.

Comment on this clone: Each gene name is a mouse one. The CDR3 sequence: CASGERRDSQDTQYF. Incomplete CDR3 DNA: TGTGCCAGCGGTGAGCGCCGGGACAGCCAAGAC. The gene calls are TRBV13-2 and TRBJ2-5; 7 positions agree with TRBD1. Coverage ceases 4 residues before the CDR3 finishes, and the germline J gene fills in the end. The CDR3 consists of 15 residues. V trimming: 2 bases; J trimming: 2 bases; junction bases outside the gene matches: 5. In germline, CDR1 is NNHNN, CDR2 SYGAGS (reference sequence).

This clone was seen a few times. Genes here carry mouse names. The read gets to within 4 residues of the CDR3 end, and the germline J gene fills in the rest. The V gene is TRBV17, the J gene TRBJ2-1, with 8 bases that match TRBD2. The CDR3 has 14 residues. V trimming: 5 bases; J trimming: 4 bases; junction bases outside the gene matches: 4. Germline lookup yields CDR1 MNHDT and CDR2 YYDKIL. Partial CDR3 DNA: TGTGCTAGCAGTGAGACTGGGGTGTATGCT. As protein: CASSETGVYA. The entire CDR3 protein is CASSETGVYAEQFF.

Remarks on this clone: The genes are named according to mouse. With the read ending 4 residues before the CDR3 end, the germline J gene is used to fill in that end. The J gene is TRBJ2-7, the V gene TRBV1; 7 bases are shared with TRBD1. Germline V gives CDR1 NSQYPW, CDR2 LRSPGD (reference sequence). The CDR3 loop spans 14 amino acids. The CDR3 bases that were read are TGCACCTGCAGTGCAGATGGGGACAGTTAT. Residues: CTCSADGDSY. The whole CDR3 protein reads CTCSADGDSYEQYF.

At least ten counts were recorded for this clone. The genes and germline here are from mouse. The DNA ends 4 residues before the CDR3 does, and the rest of the CDR3 is filled in from the germline J gene. This rearrangement joins TRBV16 to TRBJ2-4; D might be TRBD1 (7 bases). This CDR3 comprises 16 residues. V gave up 4 bases and J gave up 0 bases, with 14 bases separating them. Germline V gives CDR1 SGHSA, CDR2 FRNQAP. The CDR3 loop is CASSSGEGASQNTLYF. CDR3 DNA (partial): TGTGCAAGCAGCTCAGGGGAGGGGGCTAGTCAAAAC.

The sample holds many counts of this clone. The germline and genes are mouse ones. The read is 4 residues too short to cover the CDR3 end, so that end is filled in from the germline J gene. V and J are TRBV13-3 and TRBJ2-3, with 8 positions matching TRBD2. Trimming took 5 bases from V and 1 from J; bases not matched to a gene: 9. CDR3 length equals 16 residues. Germline assignment: CDR1 NNHDY and CDR2 SYVADS. CDR3 residues: CASSLEGGRGAETLYF. The DNA read from the CDR3 is TGTGCCAGCAGCCTCGAGGGGGGGCGCGGTGCAGAA.

A word on this clone: At one of its ends the junction is not consistent with the germline gene, which may arise from a read error. Gene names and germline match the mouse. The read comes to an end 4 residues before the CDR3 does, leaving the germline J gene to fill in the end. The V call is TRBV13-2, the J call TRBJ2-1; TRBD2 aligns across 8 bases. Germline values: CDR1 NNHNN, CDR2 SYGAGS (reference sequence). The CDR3 contains 16 residues. The CDR3 is CACGDLGGVNYAEQFF. CDR3 bases read: TGTGCCTGCGGTGACCTGGGGGGCGTTAACTATGCT.

In this sample, this clone turned up a few times. The gene names here belong to mouse. The read finishes 4 residues shy of the CDR3 end, and the germline J gene is used to complete it. This rearrangement joins TRBV17 to TRBJ1-1; maybe TRBD1 (5 bases). This CDR3 comprises 12 residues. The germline V gene encodes CDR1 MNHDT and CDR2 YYDKIL. The CDR3 spells CASSPQGTEVFF. The CDR3 DNA, read in part, is TGTGCTAGCAGTCCGCAGGGAACA.

The table lists this clone with many counts. Mouse names are used for the genes. The read gets to within 4 residues of the CDR3 end, and the germline J gene fills in the rest. This rearrangement joins TRBV13-3 to TRBJ1-4; D perhaps matches TRBD1 (6 bases). Trimming took 0 bases from V and 3 from J, leaving 6 bases between them. This CDR3 is 14 amino acids long. In germline, CDR1 is NNHDY, CDR2 SYVADS. This chain's CDR3 is CASSDGTANERLFF. Partial CDR3 DNA: TGTGCCAGCAGTGATGGGACAGCCAACGAA. Full variable domain (missing parts from reference TRBV13-3 and TRBJ1-4): EAAVTQSPRSKVAVTGGKVTLSCHQTNNHDYMYWYRQDTGHGLRLIHYSYVADSTEKGDIPDGYKASRPSQENFSLILELASLSQTAVYFCASSDGTANERLFFGHGTKLSVL.

Turning to this clone: Mouse names are used for the genes. CDR3 sequence reads: CTCSADLGGLNQDTQYF. Partial CDR3 DNA: TGCACCTGCAGTGCAGATCTCGGGGGACTTAACCAAGAC. The chain uses TRBV1 and TRBJ2-5; D is possibly TRBD2 (6 bases). Sequencing ends 4 residues short of the CDR3 end; the germline J gene provides the rest. Trimming stripped 0 bases from V and 0 bases from J, with 13 bases between. This CDR3 is 17 amino acids long. Germline CDR1 reads NSQYPW; CDR2 reads LRSPGD (reference sequence). Full variable domain (outside the CDR3, taken from reference TRBV1 and TRBJ2-5): VTLLEQNPRWRLVPRGQAVNLRCILKNSQYPWMSWYQQDLQKQLQWLFTLRSPGDKEVKSLPGADYLATRVTDTELRLQVANMSQGRTLYCTCSADLGGLNQDTQYFGPGTRLLVL.

This clone was seen more than once but under ten times. Gene names and germline match the mouse. The observed sequence ends 4 residues before the CDR3 terminus, with the missing tail filled in from the germline J gene. The rearrangement links TRBV16 to TRBJ1-1; a possible D gene is TRBD1 (5 bases). Trimming pared 4 bases from V and 1 base from J, leaving 7 bases between. The length of the CDR3 is 13 residues. Germline CDR1 is SGHSA and CDR2 is FRNQAP. The sequenced CDR3 bases are TGTGCAAGCAGCTCCGGGGGGAACACA. This encodes CASSSGGNT. The entire CDR3 protein reads CASSSGGNTEVFF. The full variable domain, rest sourced from reference TRBV16 and TRBJ1-1, is NAGVIQTPRHKVTGKGQEATLWCEPISGHSAVFWYRQTIVQGLEFLTYFRNQAPIDDSGMPKERFSAQMPNQSHSTLKIQSTQPQDSAVYLCASSSGGNTEVFFGKGTRLTVV.

In this sample, this clone is medium-sized. Gene names and germline refer to mouse. The read stops 4 residues short of the end of the CDR3; the missing end is completed from the germline J gene. The V gene is TRBV19, the J gene TRBJ2-1; 9 positions match TRBD2. The trim removed 5 bases at V and 3 bases at J, leaving 0 bases unmatched. This CDR3 is 13 amino acids long. Looked up from germline, CDR1 is FNHDT and CDR2 is SITEND (reference sequence). CDR3 region: CASRDWGYAEQFF. The CDR3 DNA, read in part, is TGTGCCAGCAGGGACTGGGGCTATGCT.

Concerning this clone itself: Genes here carry mouse names. The read comes to an end 4 residues before the CDR3 does, leaving the germline J gene to fill in the end. The rearrangement joins TRBV19 to TRBJ1-4; D gene unclear. The CDR3 has 15 residues. Germline V gene sequence: CDR1 FNHDT, CDR2 SITEND (reference sequence). V gave up 2 bases and J gave up 1 base, with 9 bases separating them. The covered CDR3 bases are TGTGCCAGCAGTATGACGACACCTTCCAACGAA. It encodes CASSMTTPSNE. The complete CDR3 sequence is CASSMTTPSNERLFF.

Worth noting for this clone: Mouse gene names apply. Read sequence stops 4 residues before the CDR3 end, and the germline J gene provides the missing end. The genes are TRBV13-2 and TRBJ1-4; maybe TRBD1 (6 bases). CDR1 is NNHNN, CDR2 SYGAGS, per germline (reference sequence). This CDR3 is 14 amino acids long. The germline V and J ends were trimmed by 4 bases and 1 base, with 8 bases remaining between them. The chain's CDR3 is CASGRDTSNERLFF. Incomplete CDR3 DNA: TGTGCCAGCGGTCGGGACACTTCCAACGAA.

For this clone: The listed genes are named as in mouse. The CDR3 end lies 4 residues beyond the end of the read and is filled in from the germline J gene. The gene calls are TRBV13-1 and TRBJ2-1; 7 nucleotides align to TRBD2. CDR1 is NSHNY, CDR2 SYGAGN, per germline. CDR3 length: 17 amino acids. J gave up 3 bases and V 0 bases, and 9 bases lay outside the gene matches. The DNA read from the CDR3 is TGTGCCAGCAGTGATGCTCCTGGGGGTTATAGCTATGCT. It codes for CASSDAPGGYSYA. The full CDR3 protein reads CASSDAPGGYSYAEQFF.

There are many counts of this clone. Mouse germline and gene names are used. With the read ending 4 residues before the CDR3 end, the germline J gene is used to fill in that end. The chain couples TRBV12-1 to TRBJ2-1, with 8 bases identical to TRBD2. V was clipped by 0 bases and J by 1 base; unmatched bases: 4. Germline assignment: CDR1 SGHSN and CDR2 HYEKVE. CDR3 size: 16 residues. CDR3 loop: CASSLEYWGNYAEQFF. The sequenced part of the CDR3 DNA is TGTGCCAGCTCTCTCGAGTACTGGGGGAACTATGCT.

This clone occurred many times. Mouse gene names apply. The part of the CDR3 DNA that was read is TGTGCCTGGAGTCGAGGGACTGGGGGAAATGCAGAA. Translating gives CAWSRGTGGNAE. The whole CDR3 reads CAWSRGTGGNAETLYF. The V call is TRBV31, the J call TRBJ2-3, with TRBD2 matching over 11 bases. The read halts 4 residues ahead of the CDR3 end, with the missing end drawn from the germline J gene. There are 16 residues in the CDR3. Germline V gene sequence: CDR1 GKSSPN, CDR2 SITVG. V gave up 1 base and J gave up 2 bases; unmatched junction bases: 5.

This clone turned up a few times. Mouse germline and gene names are used. The DNA read from the CDR3 is TGTGCTAGCAGTACGGGGCCAGGGGCCAACGAA. Encoded protein: CASSTGPGANE. The whole CDR3 reads CASSTGPGANERLFF. The chain recombines TRBV17 with TRBJ1-4; D is possibly TRBD1 (6 bases). The read comes to an end 4 residues before the CDR3 does, leaving the germline J gene to fill in the end. Trimming stripped 4 bases from V and 3 bases from J, with 12 bases between. This CDR3 spans 15 amino acids. CDR1 and CDR2 (germline): MNHDT, YYDKIL.

This clone was seen at least ten times. All gene names here are mouse names. The sequenced fragment ends 4 residues before the CDR3 boundary, so the rest is inferred from the germline J gene. This rearrangement joins TRBV1 to TRBJ2-2; 8 bases agree with TRBD2. CDR1 is NSQYPW, CDR2 LRSPGD, per germline (reference sequence). There are 16 residues in the CDR3. The J segment lost 0 bases and the V segment lost 1 base, leaving 1 base of the junction unmatched. CDR3 residues: CTCSAAGGTNTGQLYF. The sequenced CDR3 bases are TGCACCTGCAGTGCAGCTGGGGGGACAAACACCGGG.

Only a few counts were recorded for this clone. Gene labels here are mouse ones. With the read ending 4 residues before the CDR3 end, the germline J gene is used to fill in that end. The V and J genes are TRBV13-1 and TRBJ1-1; weak D call: TRBD1 (6 bases). The CDR3 runs to 14 residues. Germline values: CDR1 NSHNY, CDR2 SYGAGN. Between the trimmed V and J ends, which lost 4 bases and 3 bases, there was a span of 13 bases. The chain's CDR3 is CASSQQGGDTEVFF. The CDR3 bases that were read are TGTGCCAGCAGTCAACAGGGAGGGGACACA.

This clone was seen a few times. The gene names here belong to mouse. The read halts 4 residues ahead of the CDR3 end, with the missing end drawn from the germline J gene. The genes are TRBV19 and TRBJ1-4; no clear D. From germline, CDR1 is FNHDT and CDR2 SITEND (reference sequence). The CDR3 is 15 amino acids. V was pared by 5 bases and J by 0 bases, with 11 bases between. The sequenced part of the CDR3 DNA is TGTGCCAGCAGCATTGACACCTTTTCCAACGAA. This encodes CASSIDTFSNE. The full CDR3 is CASSIDTFSNERLFF. Full variable domain (rest looked up from reference TRBV19 and TRBJ1-4): GGIITQTPKFLIGQEGQKLTLKCQQNFNHDTMYWYRQDSGKGLRLIYYSITENDLQKGDLSEGYDASREKKSSFSLTVTSAQKNEMAVFLCASSIDTFSNERLFFGHGTKLSVL.